These 6 T cell receptor beta chains were all obtained from the same sample, sequenced in a study of blood T cell repertoires in COVID-19. Sequenced by immunoSEQ multiplex PCR; TCRdb stores in-frame clones only, minus some. The profile shows 45,000 or so clones, roughly 80% of them singletons. The sample was peripheral blood. The receptor set was obtained from a man between 65 and 79 years old with acute or convalescent COVID-19.

This clone has a single count. The chain links TRBV3-1 (or the pseudogene TRBV3-2) to TRBJ1-2; D ambiguous. Germline V lookup: CDR1 LGHDT, CDR2 YNNKEL (reference sequence). Between the trimmed V and J ends, which lost 4 bases and 4 bases, there was a span of 16 bases. CDR3 length equals 15 residues. The CDR3, as DNA: TGTGCCAGCAGCCCAGTATCTGGGCTTGGCTATGGCTACACCTTC. Amino acids: CASSPVSGLGYGYTF.

The chain couples TRBV28 to TRBJ2-7, with 8 bases identical to TRBD1. Germline lookup yields CDR1 MDHEN and CDR2 SYDVKM. With V trimmed by 2 bases and J by 5 bases, 11 bases remained unmatched. The CDR3 sequence is 16 residues long. The CDR3 region has the DNA TGTGCCAGCAGTTTACCCCTGACAGGGGTAAGGGACGAGCAGTACTTC. As protein: CASSLPLTGVRDEQYF.

The chain joins TRBV7-8 to TRBJ2-3; 8 positions match TRBD2. Germline V lookup: CDR1 SGHVS, CDR2 FQNEAQ. The CDR3 spans 14 residues. V trimming: 6 bases; J trimming: 4 bases; junction bases outside the gene matches: 6. The CDR3 sequence is CASRDKRGSDTQYF. CDR3 in DNA: TGTGCCAGCAGGGACAAGCGGGGGTCAGATACGCAGTATTTT.

This clone was counted between two and nine times. This sequence joins TRBV19 and TRBJ1-6, with D possibly TRBD1 on 6 matching bases. This CDR3 spans 15 amino acids. The V and J ends lost 6 bases and 6 bases respectively, with 15 bases between them. Looked up from germline, CDR1 is LNHDA and CDR2 is SQIVND (reference sequence). CDR3 in amino acids: CASRQQGKLNSPLHF. The CDR3 nucleotides are TGTGCCAGTAGGCAACAGGGAAAGCTTAATTCACCCCTCCACTTT.

The gene calls are TRBV10-1 and TRBJ1-3; 7 bases agree with TRBD1. The CDR3 consists of 19 residues. CDR1 and CDR2 from the germline V gene are WNHNN and SYGVQD (reference sequence). After removal of 2 bases from V and 4 bases from J, the junction contained 17 bases not matched to a gene. The CDR3 region is CASSEICATAGQPGNTIYF. The CDR3, as DNA: TGCGCCAGCAGTGAGATCTGTGCAACCGCGGGACAGCCAGGAAACACCATATATTTT.

This chain connects TRBV6-5 to TRBJ2-1; 11 bases are shared with TRBD1. The germline gives CDR1 MNHEY, CDR2 SVGAGI. The CDR3 is 16 residues long. V lost 2 bases to trimming and J lost 9 bases; unmatched junction nucleotides: 9. The CDR3 sequence: CASSYLDWTGGSEQFF. The CDR3 DNA follows: TGTGCCAGCAGTTACCTAGACTGGACAGGGGGCAGTGAGCAGTTCTTC.